Detailed here is one T cell receptor (beta chain). The entry originates in a study of blood T cell repertoires in COVID-19. Across the study: COVID-19 samples from acute and convalescent phases originated in the United States, Italy and Spain. Sample material is recorded as cDNA or gDNA derived from T cells, B-cell-depleted T cells, or PBMCs.

Germline CDR1 reads LGHNT; CDR2 reads FRNRAP. The V end was cut by 0 bases, the J end by 10 bases, with 24 bases between. This CDR3 has 17 residues. In the original analysis: Estimates of nucleated cell counts were drawn from the amplification of reference gene primers. Produced via immunoSEQ multiplex PCR; TCRdb's table is partial and in-frame only. V and J calls plus clone size are reproduced from that table; the DNA served to infer D and trimming. The sample includes 150,000 to 200,000 clones, around 80% of them seen just once. The TCR was taken from an older man with active or convalescent COVID-19. This rearrangement joins TRBV12-5 to TRBJ1-2; D unresolved. The sample was peripheral blood. The chain's CDR3 is CASGLVHQAPPPMDYTF. The CDR3 DNA reads as TGTGCTAGTGGTTTGGTACATCAGGCGCCACCCCCTATGGACTACACCTTC.